Sequencing of this T cell receptor (beta chain) was carried out in a study of cytomegalovirus exposure and HLA in healthy donors. PCR primers comprised 60 Vbeta and 13 Jbeta primers. Data came from immunoSEQ multiplex PCR; TCRdb stores just in-frame clones and leaves some out. The sample has approximately 88,000 clones; about 80% are singletons. The CDR3 sequence is 13 residues long. Germline lookup yields CDR1 LNHDA and CDR2 SQIVND (reference sequence). With V trimmed by 3 bases and J by 8 bases, 5 bases remained unmatched. The receptor was derived from a male donor in good health and CMV-seronegative. Sequencing was done on a sample of PBMCs. V gene TRBV19 combines with J gene TRBJ1-2; 8 bases agree with TRBD1. The CDR3 region is CASSIAQGAGYTF. As DNA, the CDR3 is TGTGCCAGTAGTATCGCGCAGGGGGCCGGCTACACCTTC.